This T cell receptor beta chain was identified in a study of blood T cell repertoires in COVID-19. Study information: Specimens from acute and convalescent COVID-19 originated in the United States, Italy and Spain. From T cells, B-cell-depleted T cells, or PBMCs came the material, which was cDNA or gDNA.

Methods used by the authors: Amplification from reference gene primers served as the basis for estimated nucleated cell counts. Produced via immunoSEQ multiplex PCR; TCRdb's table is partial and in-frame only. The V and J calls and clone size were taken over from that table, and D and trimming were inferred from the DNA. The data hold roughly 98,000 clones, with approximately 75% observed a single time. This CDR3 is built from 16 residues. The V gene end was trimmed by 6 bases and the J gene end by 3 bases; junction bases not matched to a gene: 9. The germline V gene has CDR1 MNHEY and CDR2 SMNVEV (reference sequence).

The V and J genes are TRBV27 and TRBJ2-1; TRBD2 aligns across 9 bases. The TCR originated in a human donor in a cohort sampled during active COVID-19. The specimen sequenced was peripheral blood. The CDR3 sequence is CASSPRGGGVYNEQFF. CDR3 in DNA: TGTGCCAGCAGCCCGAGGGGCGGGGGGGTCTACAATGAGCAGTTCTTC.